The rows below give T cell receptor beta chains drawn from one sample of a study of cytomegalovirus exposure and HLA in healthy donors. Sequencing was performed with immunoSEQ multiplex PCR; in TCRdb, only in-frame clones are kept and a portion is missing. The sample includes some 130,000 clones, around three quarters of them seen just once. Specimen: PBMCs. The receptors come from a man aged 35 to 55 in good health and CMV-seronegative. The CDR3 runs from the conserved cysteine through the conserved F or W. D genes are given only for firm matches. Only some rows state a clone size, as once, few, many or a class for expanded clones.

j_call | clone_size | v_call | d_call | cdr3_nt | cdr3_aa
TRBJ2-1 | NA | TRBV13 | TRBD2 | TGTGCCAGCAGCTCTCTCTGGACTAGCGGGGGGGAAGTAGACAATGAGCAGTTCTTC | CASSSLWTSGGEVDNEQFF
TRBJ1-2 | NA | TRBV9 | NA | TGTGCCAGCAGCGTAGGCTCCGGGGGAGGGTTTTATGGCTACACCTTC | CASSVGSGGGFYGYTF
TRBJ2-1 | NA | TRBV5-3 | NA | TGTGCCAGGGCTAGGTCGTACGAGCAGTTCTTC | CARARSYEQFF
TRBJ2-3 | NA | TRBV7-2 | NA | TGTGCCAGCAGCAAAATCCGCGGCACAGATACGCAGTATTTT | CASSKIRGTDTQYF
TRBJ2-7 | NA | TRBV27 | NA | TGTGCCAGCAGTCCCTACGACACCTCCTACGAGCAGTACTTC | CASSPYDTSYEQYF
TRBJ1-6 | NA | TRBV7-3 | NA | TGTGCCAGCAGTTTATTTGGCAGGGGCAATTCACCCCTCCACTTT | CASSLFGRGNSPLHF
TRBJ1-2 | NA | TRBV7-2 | TRBD1 | TGTGCCAGCAGCCACCGGACAGGGGGCGGGTATGGCTACACCTTC | CASSHRTGGGYGYTF
TRBJ1-1 | NA | TRBV6-1 | TRBD1 | TGTGCGCACTCCGGGACAGGGAGGGCTGAAGCTTTCTTT | CAHSGTGRAEAFF
TRBJ2-4 | NA | TRBV7-8 | TRBD2 | TGTGCCAGCAGCGAGACTAATAGCGGGACGAACATTCAGTACTTC | CASSETNSGTNIQYF
TRBJ2-7 | NA | TRBV27 | NA | TGTGCCAGCAGTTTCTTCGCGTCTTCCTACGAGCAGTACTTC | CASSFFASSYEQYF
TRBJ1-5 | NA | TRBV27 | NA | TGTGCCAGCGCCCGGGGGGTCCATCAGCCCCAGCATTTT | CASARGVHQPQHF
TRBJ2-7 | NA | TRBV5-1 | TRBD1 | TGCGCCAGCAGCCCCCGACAGGGGTCCGCATACGAGCAGTACTTC | CASSPRQGSAYEQYF
TRBJ2-2 | NA | TRBV6-5 | NA | TGTGCCAGCAGTCGAGATTTCACCGGGGAGCTGTTTTTT | CASSRDFTGELFF
TRBJ2-3 | NA | TRBV7-3 | TRBD2 | TGTGCCAGCAGCTTGGCTAGCGGGACACCAGATACGCAGTATTTT | CASSLASGTPDTQYF
TRBJ2-5 | NA | TRBV9 | NA | TGTGCCAGCAGCGTAGAGGGGCAAGAGACCCAGTACTTC | CASSVEGQETQYF
TRBJ2-7 | NA | TRBV5-1 | NA | TGCGCCAGCAGCTTGAGAGGGAGGGACAAGGACTACGAGCAGTACTTC | CASSLRGRDKDYEQYF
TRBJ1-4 | NA | TRBV7-9 | NA | TGTGCCAGCAGCTTAGGGCAGAATAATGAAAAACTGTTTTTT | CASSLGQNNEKLFF
TRBJ1-5 | few | TRBV4-3 | NA | TGCGCCAGCAGCCCTCACATCAATCAGCCCCAGCATTTT | CASSPHINQPQHF
TRBJ2-1 | NA | TRBV7-2 | NA | TGTGCCAGCAGCTTACAGGAGGGTACCAGTGAGCAGTTCTTC | CASSLQEGTSEQFF
TRBJ1-4 | NA | TRBV30 | NA | TGTGCCTGTTCGACGGGGACAACTAATGAAAAACTGTTTTTT | CACSTGTTNEKLFF
TRBJ1-2 | NA | TRBV19 | NA | TGTGCCAGTAGTATCCCCGGACATATTTATGGCTACACCTTC | CASSIPGHIYGYTF
TRBJ2-2 | NA | TRBV5-1 | TRBD2 | TGCGCCAGCAGCTTGGGGCGGGAGTCGGCCGGGGAGCTGTTTTTT | CASSLGRESAGELFF
TRBJ1-5 | NA | TRBV7-2 | NA | TGTGCCAGCAGCTTACAGGCAAATCAGCCCCAGCATTTT | CASSLQANQPQHF
TRBJ1-4 | NA | TRBV7-9 | TRBD1 | TGTGCCAGCAGCGCCCGGACAGGGGGAAATGAAAAACTGTTTTTT | CASSARTGGNEKLFF
TRBJ2-2 | NA | TRBV6-1 | TRBD2 | TGTGCCAGCAGTGAACGACAACGTACACCGGGACTAGCGGGCAACACCGGGGAGCTGTTTTTT | CASSERQRTPGLAGNTGELFF
TRBJ1-1 | few | TRBV30 | NA | TGTGCCTGGAGTGTACGGGGAGGGTCTGAAGCTTTCTTT | CAWSVRGGSEAFF
TRBJ1-5 | once | TRBV30 | NA | TGTGCCTGGAGTGTACAGTCGGGGTACGGCAATCAGCCCCAGCATTTT | CAWSVQSGYGNQPQHF
TRBJ2-1 | once | TRBV27 | TRBD1 | TGTGCCAGTTTTCGGGACAGGGGCTACAATGAGCAGTTCTTC | CASFRDRGYNEQFF
TRBJ1-4 | once | TRBV10-3 | NA | TGTGCCATCAGTGAGCAGGGGTCTGGGAGCGTTCGTGAAAAACTGTTTTTT | CAISEQGSGSVREKLFF
TRBJ1-2 | NA | TRBV29-1 | TRBD1 | TGCAGCGTTGAAGATCCGGGACAGGGAACCCCAACTAACTATGGCTACACCTTC | CSVEDPGQGTPTNYGYTF
TRBJ2-2 | NA | TRBV5-4 | NA | TGTGCCAGCAGCTTGGGGGGGGTCAACACCGGGGAGCTGTTTTTT | CASSLGGVNTGELFF
TRBJ2-3 | NA | TRBV4-3 | TRBD2 | TGCGCCAGCAGCCAATTAGCGGGGACCACAGATACGCAGTATTTT | CASSQLAGTTDTQYF
TRBJ1-2 | few | TRBV5-6 | TRBD1 | TGTGCCAGCAGATCCGACAGGGGACCGAGCTACGGCTACACCTTC | CASRSDRGPSYGYTF
TRBJ1-1 | NA | TRBV15 | TRBD1 | TGTGCCACCAGCAGAGTTAACAGGGGGAACACTGAAGCTTTCTTT | CATSRVNRGNTEAFF